The 27 T cell receptor beta chains below come from one sample, sequenced in a study of cytomegalovirus exposure and HLA in healthy donors. The PCR was carried out with 60 Vbeta primers and 13 Jbeta primers. Produced via immunoSEQ multiplex PCR; TCRdb's table is partial and in-frame only. The sample has 100,000 to 150,000 clones, approximately 80% seen once; the top ten hold approximately 11%. The sequencing input was PBMCs. These receptor sequences come from a man aged 25-45 years in good health and CMV-seropositive.

The rearrangement uses TRBV4-3 and TRBJ2-1; 11 nucleotides align to TRBD2. J lost 9 bases, V lost 4 bases, and 17 bases had no gene match. There are 18 residues in the CDR3. Germline-derived CDR1 and CDR2 are LGHNA and YSLEER. This CDR3 reads CASSPERQLAGGWGEQFF. In nucleotides, the CDR3 is TGCGCCAGCAGCCCCGAGAGGCAGCTAGCGGGGGGCTGGGGTGAGCAGTTCTTC.

This sequence joins TRBV9 and TRBJ2-7; TRBD2 matches 15 bases. The germline V gene has CDR1 SGDLS and CDR2 YYNGEE. With V trimmed by 3 bases and J by 4 bases, 5 bases remained unmatched. This CDR3 contains 16 residues. In DNA form, the CDR3 reads TGTGCCAGCAGCGGGGAAGGACTAGCGGGAGGGTACGAGCAGTACTTC. Its protein is CASSGEGLAGGYEQYF.

The count of this clone is one. The chain combines TRBV27 with TRBJ2-7; TRBD1 agrees at 7 bases. This CDR3 region has 15 residues. CDR1 and CDR2 (germline): MNHEY, SMNVEV (reference sequence). The trim removed 5 bases at V and 4 bases at J, leaving 11 bases unmatched. The DNA for the CDR3 is TGTGCCAGCAGTCACCTATTGGGACAGATGTACGAGCAGTACTTC. This sequence encodes CASSHLLGQMYEQYF.

This clone was picked up one time. The chain couples TRBV5-4 to TRBJ2-1; 9 bases align to TRBD2. The CDR3 loop spans 15 amino acids. Trimming removed 4 bases from V and 5 bases from J; junction bases left unmatched: 7. Germline CDR1 and CDR2: SGHNT and YYREEE (reference sequence). CDR3 coding DNA: TGTGCCAGCAGCACCAGCGGGAGGATCAACAATGAGCAGTTCTTC. This sequence encodes CASSTSGRINNEQFF.

This clone has more than one count but fewer than ten. The chain recombines TRBV28 with TRBJ1-2; D gene ambiguous. The germline V gene has CDR1 MDHEN and CDR2 SYDVKM. V was trimmed by 5 bases and J by 5 bases, leaving 9 bases between them. CDR3 size: 12 residues. The CDR3 DNA reads TGTGCCAGCAGTACCGGGGAATATGGCTACACCTTC. Its translation is CASSTGEYGYTF.

The chain joins TRBV9 to TRBJ2-7; D might be TRBD1 (5 bases). The germline V and J ends were trimmed by 4 bases and 3 bases, with 17 bases remaining between them. CDR3 size: 15 residues. Germline V gene sequence: CDR1 SGDLS, CDR2 YYNGEE. CDR3 DNA: TGTGCCAGCAGCCCACGTCCGGACAAAAACTACGAGCAGTACTTC. Translation: CASSPRPDKNYEQYF. Based on the CDR3 plus reference TRBV9 and TRBJ2-7, the full variable domain is DSGVTQTPKHLITATGQRVTLRCSPRSGDLSVYWYQQSLDQGLQFLIQYYNGEERAKGNILERFSAQQFPDLHSELNLSSLELGDSALYFCASSPRPDKNYEQYFGPGTRLTVT.

The gene calls are TRBV11-2 and TRBJ2-7; D may be TRBD2 (5 bases). Germline CDR1 SGHAT, CDR2 FQNNGV. The CDR3 length is 14 residues. V dropped 4 bases and J dropped 3 bases, with 13 bases sitting between them. The CDR3 DNA is TGTGCCAGCAGCTACACGACGGGAAACTACGAGCAGTACTTC. Translated: CASSYTTGNYEQYF.

The chain recombines TRBV10-1 with TRBJ2-2; TRBD1 aligns across 9 bases. Germline V lookup: CDR1 WNHNN, CDR2 SYGVQD (reference sequence). Losses at the gene ends were 3 bases for V and 5 bases for J; bases not matched to a gene: 1. This CDR3 is built from 14 residues. CDR3 loop: CASSEDRGTGELFF. The CDR3 DNA follows: TGCGCCAGCAGTGAAGACAGGGGGACCGGGGAGCTGTTTTTT.

V is TRBV9 and J is TRBJ2-3; the match to TRBD2 covers 8 bases. From germline, CDR1 is SGDLS and CDR2 YYNGEE. Trimming at V came to 0 bases and at J to 1 base, leaving 4 bases not matched to a gene. This CDR3 region has 16 residues. For the CDR3, the DNA is TGTGCCAGCAGCGTAGCTACGGGGGGGGGCACAGATACGCAGTATTTT. This gives the protein CASSVATGGGTDTQYF. Combining the CDR3 with reference TRBV9 and TRBJ2-3 gives the whole variable domain DSGVTQTPKHLITATGQRVTLRCSPRSGDLSVYWYQQSLDQGLQFLIQYYNGEERAKGNILERFSAQQFPDLHSELNLSSLELGDSALYFCASSVATGGGTDTQYFGPGTRLTVL.

The genes are TRBV9 and TRBJ2-1; no clear D gene. This CDR3 region has 14 residues. The V gene's germline CDR1 is SGDLS and CDR2 YYNGEE. Trimming took 4 bases from V and 0 from J, leaving 8 bases between them. In DNA form, the CDR3 reads TGTGCCAGCAGCCCCCGGAGCTCCTACAATGAGCAGTTCTTC. Encoded protein: CASSPRSSYNEQFF.

This clone was seen only a few times. The genes are TRBV7-8 and TRBJ1-5; no firm D call. Trimming took off 1 base at V and 3 bases at J, with 7 bases between the two ends. The CDR3 runs 14 residues. CDR1 and CDR2 from the germline V gene are SGHVS and FQNEAQ. CDR3 in DNA: TGTGCCAGCAGCTTAGACATCAACAATCAGCCCCAGCATTTT. Translating gives CASSLDINNQPQHF.

The chain links TRBV9 to TRBJ2-2, with 10 nucleotides matching TRBD2. The ends lost 3 bases at V and 5 bases at J; junction bases unmatched: 4. CDR3 length: 15 amino acids. Germline CDR1 and CDR2: SGDLS and YYNGEE. The CDR3 sequence: CASSASGRGTGELFF. CDR3 DNA: TGTGCCAGCAGCGCTAGCGGGAGAGGAACCGGGGAGCTGTTTTTT.

The V and J genes are TRBV5-1 and TRBJ2-5, with D perhaps TRBD2 (6 bases). Per the germline V gene, CDR1 is SGHRS and CDR2 is YFSETQ. The CDR3 loop spans 14 amino acids. Trimming removed 0 bases at V and 2 bases at J, with 8 bases between. The CDR3 DNA reads as TGCGCCAGCAGCTTGGTCGGGGGTCAAGAGACCCAGTACTTC. Protein sequence: CASSLVGGQETQYF. Filled out from reference TRBV5-1 and TRBJ2-5, the complete variable domain reads KAGVTQTPRYLIKTRGQQVTLSCSPISGHRSVSWYQQTPGQGLQFLFEYFSETQRNKGNFPGRFSGRQFSNSRSEMNVSTLELGDSALYLCASSLVGGQETQYFGPGTRLLVL.

This chain uses TRBV2 with TRBJ2-3, with D possibly TRBD2 on 6 matching bases. Per the germline V gene, CDR1 is SNHLY and CDR2 is FYNNEI. The length of the CDR3 is 15 residues. Trimming cost V 0 bases and J 3 bases, with 10 bases left between them. The CDR3 DNA reads TGTGCCAGCAGTGAAGCGCGGGGTTTAACAGATACGCAGTATTTT. Encoded protein: CASSEARGLTDTQYF.

This clone has only a few counts. The chain's CDR3 is CASSLDPSTEAFF. CDR3 coding DNA: TGTGCCAGCAGCTTGGACCCTAGTACTGAAGCTTTCTTT. This sequence joins TRBV5-5 and TRBJ1-1; D is uncertain. V shed 0 bases and J shed 5 bases, with 8 bases lying between them. CDR1 is SGHKS and CDR2 is YYEKEE in the germline V gene (reference sequence). The CDR3 has 13 amino acids.

The chain carries TRBV29-1 and TRBJ1-1, with D perhaps matching TRBD1 (6 bases). This CDR3 spans 14 amino acids. CDR1 SQVTM and CDR2 ANQGSEA come from the germline V gene. V dropped 6 bases and J dropped 4 bases, with 18 bases sitting between them. The CDR3 DNA reads TGCAGCGTATATGCAGGGGCAGAGGGCACTGAAGCTTTCTTT. Translating gives CSVYAGAEGTEAFF. The full variable domain, with the rest looked up from reference TRBV29-1 and TRBJ1-1, is SAVISQKPSRDICQRGTSLTIQCQVDSQVTMMFWYRQQPGQSLTLIATANQGSEATYESGFVIDKFPISRPNLTFSTLTVSNMSPEDSSIYLCSVYAGAEGTEAFFGQGTRLTVV.

The chain employs TRBV5-1 and TRBJ2-1, with 7 bases matching TRBD1. Unmatched junction bases numbered 6, after V lost 0 bases and J lost 3 bases. The CDR3 length is 16 residues. Germline assignment: CDR1 SGHRS and CDR2 YFSETQ. Here the CDR3 DNA reads TGCGCCAGCAGCTTGGAAGTAGGGGGCGGCTACAATGAGCAGTTCTTC. This translates into CASSLEVGGGYNEQFF.

This rearrangement joins TRBV13 to TRBJ1-1; D ambiguous. Trimming shortened V by 0 bases and J by 1 base, and 6 bases separated the two germline ends. Germline-derived CDR1 and CDR2 are PRHDT and FYEKMQ (reference sequence). CDR3 length: 14 amino acids. For the CDR3, the DNA is TGTGCCAGCAGCTTAGGACAACCGAACACTGAAGCTTTCTTT. This translates into CASSLGQPNTEAFF.

In its sample, this clone was seen a few times. V and J are TRBV25-1 and TRBJ2-5, with TRBD1 as a possible D gene (6 bases). CDR3 length: 13 amino acids. CDR1 and CDR2 (germline): MGHDK, SYGVNS. V was shortened by 7 bases and J by 5 bases, with 14 bases between the two germline ends. CDR3 region: CASTQGLWETQYF. The CDR3 nucleotides read TGTGCCAGCACCCAGGGGTTATGGGAGACCCAGTACTTC.

The rearrangement uses TRBV11-3 and TRBJ2-1; 9 bases align to TRBD2. The CDR3 is made up of 17 amino acids. Germline loops: CDR1 SGHNT, CDR2 YENEEA. The V gene end was trimmed by 5 bases and the J gene end by 8 bases; junction bases not matched to a gene: 16. The CDR3 sequence is CASSPRIAGAGPHEQFF. In DNA form, the CDR3 reads TGTGCCAGCAGCCCCCGGATAGCGGGAGCGGGTCCGCATGAGCAGTTCTTC.

The J gene is TRBJ2-7, the V gene TRBV11-2; TRBD2 matches 9 bases. Trimming at V came to 4 bases and at J to 0 bases, leaving 7 bases not matched to a gene. CDR3 size: 16 residues. The germline gives CDR1 SGHAT, CDR2 FQNNGV. The chain's CDR3 is CASSSTPGLASYEQYF. The CDR3 nucleotides read TGTGCCAGCAGCTCAACCCCGGGACTAGCCTCCTACGAGCAGTACTTC.

This sequence joins TRBV5-8 and TRBJ1-4; D gene ambiguous. From germline, CDR1 is SGHTS and CDR2 YDEGEE. The CDR3 contains 15 residues. The V gene lost 7 bases and the J gene lost 0 bases, with 13 bases spanning the gap. In nucleotides, the CDR3 is TGTGCCAGCGACCGGTGGAGAACAACTAATGAAAAACTGTTTTTT. This gives the protein CASDRWRTTNEKLFF. Full variable domain (rest looked up from reference TRBV5-8 and TRBJ1-4): EAGVTQSPTHLIKTRGQQATLRCSPISGHTSVYWYQQALGLGLQFLLWYDEGEERNRGNFPPRFSGRQFPNYSSELNVNALELEDSALYLCASDRWRTTNEKLFFGSGTQLSVL.

This sequence joins TRBV7-9 and TRBJ1-5; no firm D call. The CDR3 extends over 13 amino acids. The ends were cut back, 2 bases at V and 5 bases at J, with 7 bases in the middle. Germline loops: CDR1 SEHNR, CDR2 FQNEAQ (reference sequence). CDR3 coding DNA: TGTGCCAGCAGCTTAAATCCGGATCAGCCCCAGCATTTT. Encoded protein: CASSLNPDQPQHF.

The chain combines TRBV7-8 with TRBJ1-5, with no clear D. This CDR3 is built from 16 residues. V shed 1 base and J shed 0 bases, with 10 bases lying between them. CDR1 is SGHVS and CDR2 is FQNEAQ in the germline V gene. CDR3 sequence reads: CASSLGRVLSNQPQHF. DNA for the CDR3: TGTGCCAGCAGCTTAGGGAGGGTACTTAGCAATCAGCCCCAGCATTTT.

The chain couples TRBV7-9 to TRBJ2-1, with TRBD2 identical over 9 bases. From germline, CDR1 is SEHNR and CDR2 FQNEAQ (reference sequence). The CDR3 sequence is 17 residues long. V shed 4 bases and J 4 bases; nucleotides not matched to a gene: 11. CDR3 protein: CASSSTVASGMYNEQFF. CDR3 coding DNA: TGTGCCAGCAGCTCTACAGTAGCTAGCGGGATGTACAATGAGCAGTTCTTC.

The rearrangement links TRBV7-3 to TRBJ2-3, with D possibly being TRBD2 (6 bases). Germline V gene data show CDR1 as SGHTA and CDR2 as FQGTGA. CDR3 size: 14 residues. V gave up 1 base and J gave up 4 bases, with 9 bases separating them. The CDR3 sequence is CASSLRLGADTQYF. The CDR3 DNA is TGTGCCAGCAGCTTAAGACTAGGAGCAGATACGCAGTATTTT.

The chain links TRBV6-1 to TRBJ1-2, with D possibly TRBD1 on 6 matching bases. V was shortened by 0 bases and J by 3 bases, with 11 bases between the two germline ends. CDR1 is MNHNS and CDR2 is SASEGT in the germline V gene. The CDR3 totals 15 residues. The CDR3 protein is CASSEAVRGHYGYTF. The DNA of the CDR3 is TGTGCCAGCAGTGAAGCCGTCAGGGGCCACTATGGCTACACCTTC.